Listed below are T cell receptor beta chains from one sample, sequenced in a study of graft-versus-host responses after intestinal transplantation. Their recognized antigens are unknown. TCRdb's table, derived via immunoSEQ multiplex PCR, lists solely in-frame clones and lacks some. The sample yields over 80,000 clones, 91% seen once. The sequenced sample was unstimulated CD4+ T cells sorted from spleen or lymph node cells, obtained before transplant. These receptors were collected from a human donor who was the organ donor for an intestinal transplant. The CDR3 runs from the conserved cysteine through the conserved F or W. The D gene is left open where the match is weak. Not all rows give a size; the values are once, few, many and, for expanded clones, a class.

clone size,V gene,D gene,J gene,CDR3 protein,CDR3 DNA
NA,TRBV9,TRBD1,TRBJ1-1,CASSAGTGAGNTEAFF,TGTGCCAGCAGCGCTGGGACAGGGGCGGGGAACACTGAAGCTTTCTTT
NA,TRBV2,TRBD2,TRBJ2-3,CASSDAGGSTDTQYF,TGTGCCAGCAGTGACGCGGGGGGGAGCACAGATACGCAGTATTTT
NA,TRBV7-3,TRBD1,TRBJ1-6,CASSSGTGAQPLHF,TGTGCCAGCAGTTCCGGGACAGGGGCCCAACCCCTCCACTTT
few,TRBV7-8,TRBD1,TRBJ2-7,CASSPDRGYEQYF,TGTGCCAGCAGCCCAGACAGGGGCTACGAGCAGTACTTC
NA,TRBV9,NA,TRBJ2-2,CASRSGGLRMTGELFF,TGTGCCAGCAGATCCGGGGGGCTCCGAATGACCGGGGAGCTGTTTTTT
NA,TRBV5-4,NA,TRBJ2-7,CASSSYRVPYEQYF,TGTGCCAGCAGCAGCTACAGGGTGCCCTACGAGCAGTACTTC
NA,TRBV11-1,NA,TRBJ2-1,CASSFSSVQGKNEQFF,TGTGCCAGCAGCTTCAGCAGCGTCCAGGGCAAGAATGAGCAGTTCTTC
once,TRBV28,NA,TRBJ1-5,CASSPLQGRSSNQPQHF,TGTGCCAGCAGTCCATTACAGGGCCGATCCAGCAATCAGCCCCAGCATTTT
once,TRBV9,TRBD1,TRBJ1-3,CASSVAGTGASAIYF,TGTGCCAGCAGCGTTGCCGGGACAGGGGCGAGTGCCATATATTTT
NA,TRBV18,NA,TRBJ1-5,CASSPGAQGQPQHF,TGTGCCAGCTCACCAGGGGCCCAAGGACAGCCCCAGCATTTT
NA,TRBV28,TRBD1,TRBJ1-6,CASSVRGPWNSPLHF,TGTGCCAGCAGTGTGAGGGGGCCGTGGAATTCACCCCTCCACTTT
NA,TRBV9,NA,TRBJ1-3,CASSVEENSGNTIYF,TGTGCCAGCAGCGTAGAGGAGAACTCTGGAAACACCATATATTTT
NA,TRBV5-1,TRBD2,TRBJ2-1,CASSRTSGVNGNEQFF,TGCGCCAGCAGCCGGACTAGCGGGGTAAATGGCAATGAGCAGTTCTTC
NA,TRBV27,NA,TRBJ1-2,CASTPGLPYGYTF,TGTGCCAGCACCCCGGGACTGCCCTATGGCTACACCTTC
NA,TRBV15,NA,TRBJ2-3,CATRKRRTDTQYF,TGTGCCACCAGAAAGAGGCGCACAGATACGCAGTATTTT
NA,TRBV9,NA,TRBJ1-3,CASSAQGMNTIYF,TGTGCCAGCAGCGCACAGGGAATGAACACCATATATTTT
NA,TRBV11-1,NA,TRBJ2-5,CASSKELQTQYF,TGTGCCAGCAGTAAAGAGCTCCAGACCCAGTACTTC
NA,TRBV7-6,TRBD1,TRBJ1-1,CASSLVTGRGTEAFF,TGTGCCAGCAGCTTAGTGACAGGGAGAGGCACTGAAGCTTTCTTT
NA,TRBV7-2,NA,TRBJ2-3,CASSFTSQGDTQYF,TGTGCCAGCAGCTTTACCTCACAGGGTGATACGCAGTATTTT